This TCR beta chain was sequenced for a study of vaccination effects on CD4 cells after COVID-19. Cultured cells yielded isolated CD4+ T cells after less than 11 days. Vaccine administered to participants consisted of two doses of either BNT162b2 or mRNA-1273. The CDR3 consists of 15 residues. Germline assignment: CDR1 MGHRA and CDR2 YSYEKL. Trimming shortened V by 4 bases and J by 0 bases, and 9 bases separated the two germline ends. Method: immunoSEQ multiplex PCR; TCRdb's copy keeps in-frame clones and lacks some. Of 66,000 or so clones detected, approximately 80% appear once; the ten largest clones hold about 2.5%. About this clone itself: Its antigen is not identified.

The chain links TRBV4-1 to TRBJ1-4, with D unclear. The specimen comprised CD4+ T cells from PBMCs cultured without peptide, sampled after COVID-19 vaccination. The TCR was taken from a human donor who received a COVID-19 vaccine. CDR3 amino acids: CASSLPGATNEKLFF. Here the CDR3 DNA reads TGCGCCAGCAGCCTCCCCGGGGCAACTAATGAAAAACTGTTTTTT.